This T cell receptor beta chain was retrieved from a study of blood T cells in healthy people across ages. Study results and limitations: TCR beta diversity tracked closely with naive T cell percentage.

This clonotype was seen ten or more times. What it recognizes is unknown. A J-beta primer mix and a sample-barcoded 5' primer were used in a second PCR of about 7 to 12 cycles. Every sample returned 3 million or more CDR3-containing paired-end reads. TCRdb independently ran MiXCR on the 5' RACE reads; one entry per CDR3 protein. The sample holds around 650,000 distinct CDR3 sequences, about 30% seen once. Peripheral blood, about 9.4 milliliters per donor, was collected. The sequence came from a woman of 80 years or more in good health. The sample consisted of blood.

The CDR3 DNA reads as TGTGCCAGCAGCTCCGTTGGAGGGGTCACAGATACGCAGTATTTT. Translating it yields CASSSVGGVTDTQYF. This rearrangement joins TRBV7-2 to TRBJ2-3; maybe TRBD2 (6 bases). The CDR3 is made up of 15 amino acids. V was pared by 4 bases and J by 2 bases, with 13 bases between. Per the germline V gene, CDR1 is SGHTA and CDR2 is FQGNSA.